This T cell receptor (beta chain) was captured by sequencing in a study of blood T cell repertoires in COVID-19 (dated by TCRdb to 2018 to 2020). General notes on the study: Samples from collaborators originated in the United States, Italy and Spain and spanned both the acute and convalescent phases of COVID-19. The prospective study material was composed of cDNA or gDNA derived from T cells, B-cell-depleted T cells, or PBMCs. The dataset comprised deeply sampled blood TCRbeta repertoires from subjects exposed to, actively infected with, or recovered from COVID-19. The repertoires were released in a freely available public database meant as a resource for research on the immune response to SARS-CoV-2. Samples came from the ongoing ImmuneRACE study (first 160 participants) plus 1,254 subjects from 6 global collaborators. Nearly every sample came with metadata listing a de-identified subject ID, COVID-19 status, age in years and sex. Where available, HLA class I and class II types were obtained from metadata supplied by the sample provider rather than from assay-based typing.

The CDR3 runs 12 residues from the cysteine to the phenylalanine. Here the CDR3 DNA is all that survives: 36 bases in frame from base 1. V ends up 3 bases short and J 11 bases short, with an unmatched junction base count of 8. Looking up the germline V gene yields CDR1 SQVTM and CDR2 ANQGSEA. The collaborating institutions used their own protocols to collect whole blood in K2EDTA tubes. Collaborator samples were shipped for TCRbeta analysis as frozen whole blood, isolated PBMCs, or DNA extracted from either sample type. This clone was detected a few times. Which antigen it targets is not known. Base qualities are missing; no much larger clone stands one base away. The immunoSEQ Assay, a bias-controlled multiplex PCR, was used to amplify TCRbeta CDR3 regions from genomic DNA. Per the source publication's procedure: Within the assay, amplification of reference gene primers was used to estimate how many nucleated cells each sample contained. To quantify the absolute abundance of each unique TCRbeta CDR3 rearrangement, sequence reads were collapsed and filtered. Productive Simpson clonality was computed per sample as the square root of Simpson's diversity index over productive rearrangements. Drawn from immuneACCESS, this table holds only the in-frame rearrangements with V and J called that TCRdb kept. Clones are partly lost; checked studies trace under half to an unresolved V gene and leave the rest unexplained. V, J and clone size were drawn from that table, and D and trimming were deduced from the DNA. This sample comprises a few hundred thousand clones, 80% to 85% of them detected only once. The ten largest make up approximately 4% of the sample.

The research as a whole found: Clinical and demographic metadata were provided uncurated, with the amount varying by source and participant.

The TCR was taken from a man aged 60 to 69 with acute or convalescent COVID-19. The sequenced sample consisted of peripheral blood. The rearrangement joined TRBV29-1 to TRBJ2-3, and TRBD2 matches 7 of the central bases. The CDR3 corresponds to CSVDSTSERQYF. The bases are TGCAGCGTTGACTCTACTAGCGAGAGGCAGTATTTT.